Below are 15 T cell receptor beta chains sequenced from a single sample in a study of shared clonotypes between healthy human individuals. Sequencing was performed with immunoSEQ multiplex PCR; in TCRdb, only in-frame clones are kept and a portion is missing. Of around 940,000 clones in the sample, approximately 76% were seen once. Sequencing input: memory CD4+ T cells sorted from blood. The subset was: CD45RA-negative fraction. Receptors were obtained from a man between 18 and 29 years old in good health.

Here the CDR3 DNA reads TGCGCCAGCAGCCCCGTAGCGGGCCTACCCTACAATGAGCAGTTCTTC. Translated: CASSPVAGLPYNEQFF. The chain combines TRBV5-1 with TRBJ2-1; 7 bases align to TRBD2. V shed 4 bases, J shed 2 bases, and the junction held 9 bases outside the gene matches. The CDR3 is 16 amino acids. Germline loops: CDR1 SGHRS, CDR2 YFSETQ.

This sequence joins TRBV29-1 and TRBJ1-1; D call uncertain. The CDR3 consists of 12 residues. The V gene's germline CDR1 is SQVTM and CDR2 ANQGSEA. The germline V and J ends were trimmed by 4 bases and 2 bases, with 8 bases remaining between them. Here the CDR3 reads CSVGQVNTEAFF. For the CDR3, the DNA is TGCAGCGTTGGGCAGGTCAACACTGAAGCTTTCTTT.

The genes are TRBV30 and TRBJ1-5; D is undetermined. Germline CDR1 and CDR2: GTSNPN and SVGIG (reference sequence). Trimming pared 5 bases from V and 3 bases from J, leaving 14 bases between. The length of the CDR3 is 14 residues. The CDR3 region is CAWARGPHNQPQHF. CDR3 DNA sequence: TGTGCCTGGGCCCGGGGTCCCCACAATCAGCCCCAGCATTTT.

Here the CDR3 reads CASRYGRGNTEAFF. CDR3 nucleotides: TGTGCCAGCAGGTACGGACGGGGGAACACTGAAGCTTTCTTT. The rearrangement uses TRBV6-5 and TRBJ1-1; no reliable D call. This CDR3 comprises 14 residues. Deletions cut 6 bases from V and 1 base from J, with 12 bases between. Germline V lookup: CDR1 MNHEY, CDR2 SVGAGI.

This chain uses TRBV19 with TRBJ1-2; maybe TRBD1 (6 bases). This CDR3 has 16 residues. Germline CDR1 is LNHDA and CDR2 is SQIVND (reference sequence). The germline V and J ends were trimmed by 5 bases and 4 bases, with 20 bases remaining between them. CDR3 sequence: CASSSLDSPSGYGYTF. The CDR3, as DNA: TGTGCCAGTAGTTCACTGGACAGCCCGTCAGGCTATGGCTACACCTTC.

The genes are TRBV6-5 and TRBJ2-2, with 8 bases identical to TRBD1. The CDR3 length is 15 residues. Germline CDR1 reads MNHEY; CDR2 reads SVGAGI. V lost 0 bases, J lost 5 bases, and 2 bases stayed unmatched. CDR3 DNA: TGTGCCAGCAGTTACTCCTACAGGGGGACCGGGGAGCTGTTTTTT. Protein sequence: CASSYSYRGTGELFF.

The genes are TRBV10-2 and TRBJ2-7, with 10 bases identical to TRBD2. Looked up from germline, CDR1 is WSHSY and CDR2 is SAAADI. The CDR3 length is 16 residues. Trimming took 3 bases from V and 4 from J; bases not matched to a gene: 9. CDR3 protein: CASSDFSSGGPYEQYF. The CDR3 bases are TGCGCCAGCAGTGATTTCAGTAGCGGGGGGCCATACGAGCAGTACTTC.

This rearrangement joins TRBV6-1 to TRBJ2-5; 10 bases are shared with TRBD2. Germline CDR1 reads MNHNS; CDR2 reads SASEGT. V lost 8 bases, J lost 5 bases, and 5 bases stayed unmatched. The CDR3 has 13 amino acids. The CDR3 here is CASLAGGRETQYF. The CDR3 DNA follows: TGTGCCAGCTTAGCGGGGGGTCGTGAGACCCAGTACTTC.

The V and J genes are TRBV7-2 and TRBJ1-6; maybe TRBD1 (5 bases). Germline loops: CDR1 SGHTA, CDR2 FQGNSA. The CDR3 loop spans 16 amino acids. Trimming cost V 1 base and J 6 bases, with 13 bases left between them. CDR3 nucleotides: TGTGCCAGCAGCTTAGGTTTAGGGGAGGGTAATTCACCCCTCCACTTT. Its translation is CASSLGLGEGNSPLHF. The full variable domain, completed using reference TRBV7-2 and TRBJ1-6, is GAGVSQSPSNKVTEKGKDVELRCDPISGHTALYWYRQSLGQGLEFLIYFQGNSAPDKSGLPSDRFSAERTGGSVSTLTIQRTQQEDSAVYLCASSLGLGEGNSPLHFGNGTRLTVT.

The gene calls are TRBV28 and TRBJ2-1; 10 nucleotides align to TRBD1. The CDR3 is made up of 14 amino acids. The V segment lost 5 bases and the J segment 6 bases; nucleotides outside the gene matches: 4. In germline, CDR1 is MDHEN, CDR2 SYDVKM. The CDR3 loop is CASSRQGASNEQFF. The CDR3 DNA reads as TGTGCCAGCAGTCGACAGGGGGCTAGCAATGAGCAGTTCTTC.

The J gene is TRBJ1-2, the V gene TRBV19, with TRBD1 matching 7 bases. Trimming cost V 6 bases and J 2 bases; bases outside gene matches: 9. Germline V gene data show CDR1 as LNHDA and CDR2 as SQIVND (reference sequence). The CDR3 totals 15 residues. This chain's CDR3 is CASSPRDSRNYGYTF. The CDR3 DNA sequence: TGTGCCAGTAGCCCTCGGGACAGCCGAAACTATGGCTACACCTTC.

J is TRBJ1-2 and V is TRBV5-5; D perhaps matches TRBD1 (5 bases). Germline CDR1 SGHKS, CDR2 YYEKEE (reference sequence). Trimming pared 4 bases from V and 4 bases from J, leaving 11 bases between. This CDR3 is built from 13 residues. The CDR3 region is CASSPMDTYGYTF. The DNA for the CDR3 is TGTGCCAGCAGCCCTATGGACACCTATGGCTACACCTTC.

This chain joins TRBV7-9 and TRBJ1-2, with D possibly being TRBD1 (6 bases). CDR3 length equals 13 residues. Germline values: CDR1 SEHNR, CDR2 FQNEAQ (reference sequence). The germline V and J ends were trimmed by 0 bases and 7 bases, with 9 bases remaining between them. DNA of the CDR3: TGTGCCAGCAGCTTAGCAGAAGGGGGTGGCTACACCTTC. Its translation is CASSLAEGGGYTF.

J is TRBJ2-2 and V is TRBV5-4; no definite D call. Germline V gene lookup returns CDR1 SGHNT and CDR2 YYREEE (reference sequence). The V end lost 0 bases, the J end lost 5 bases, and 11 bases lay between the germline ends. The CDR3 loop spans 15 amino acids. The CDR3: CASSLGNYGTGELFF. In DNA, the CDR3 is TGTGCCAGCAGCTTGGGAAATTACGGGACCGGGGAGCTGTTTTTT.

The rearrangement links TRBV2 to TRBJ2-3, with D unclear. V was shortened by 8 bases and J by 4 bases, with 7 bases between the two germline ends. CDR1 and CDR2 from the germline V gene are SNHLY and FYNNEI. The CDR3 has 11 amino acids. As DNA, the CDR3 is TGTGCCAGCGGTCTCCCAGATACGCAGTATTTT. As protein: CASGLPDTQYF.